The sequence of this TCR beta chain was determined in a study of T cell responses to AZD1222 COVID-19 vaccine. Study results and limitations: Baseline testing showed seropositivity in only a handful of AZD1222 recipients.

Concerning this clone: The antigen is undetermined.

The CDR3 contains 14 residues. Germline-derived CDR1 and CDR2 are KGHSH and LQKENI. Trimming cost V 4 bases and J 3 bases, with 12 bases left between them. Only in-frame clones appear in the TCRdb table, and some are missing; sequencing was by immunoSEQ multiplex PCR. The table lists fewer than 45,000 clones, 83% of them singletons, with under 65% in the top ten. The sequence was collected from an adult in good health. The V call is TRBV18, the J call TRBJ1-1, with D hard to call. Sequencing used peripheral blood, obtained on day 0 of AZD1222 vaccination. The CDR3: CASSQSHGDTEAFF. The DNA of the CDR3 is TGTGCCAGCTCACAAAGTCATGGGGACACTGAAGCTTTCTTT.